These 20 T cell receptor beta chains share one sample of origin, sequenced in a study of T cells in Graves' hyperthyroidism and ophthalmopathy. The CDR3 regions of TCR beta were amplified from RNA transcripts. A first-round RT-PCR of the TCR CDR3 used the HTBI primer set. TCRdb re-analysed the multiplex PCR reads in MiXCR, keeping a single row per CDR3 protein. Of about 640,000 distinct CDR3 sequences in the sample, around 21% were seen once. The sample comprised blood. The receptors shown here come from a man aged 30 to 45 with Graves' ophthalmopathy.

This clonotype turned up a few times. The chain combines TRBV6-6 with TRBJ1-6; D unresolved. CDR3 length equals 16 residues. CDR1 and CDR2 from the germline V gene are MNHNY and SVGAGI (reference sequence). V was clipped by 0 bases and J by 0 bases, with 6 bases between them. CDR3 in amino acids: CASSYSRVSYNSPLHF. The CDR3 nucleotides read TGTGCCAGCAGTTACTCGCGGGTCTCCTATAATTCACCCCTCCACTTT.

This clonotype was picked up one time. The junction departs from germline at one end; a sequencing error may be responsible. The V call is TRBV4-1, the J call TRBJ2-2, with D perhaps matching TRBD2 (5 bases). The CDR3 extends over 16 amino acids. CDR1 is MGHRA and CDR2 is YSYEKL in the germline V gene. The CDR3 reads CASRQVGVRNTGELFF. The CDR3 DNA sequence: TGCGCCAGCAGACAAGTGGGAGTAAGAAACACCGGGGAGCTGTTTTTT.

This chain connects TRBV7-9 to TRBJ2-7, with 13 nucleotides matching TRBD2. The CDR3 has 16 residues. V shed 0 bases, J shed 7 bases, and the junction held 6 bases outside the gene matches. Germline assignment: CDR1 SEHNR and CDR2 FQNEAQ (reference sequence). The CDR3 DNA reads as TGTGCCAGCAGCTTAGCCGGGACTAGCGGGAAAGGAGAGCAGTACTTC. The encoded protein is CASSLAGTSGKGEQYF. The full variable domain, in which reference TRBV7-9 and TRBJ2-7 provide the parts outside the CDR3, is DTGVSQNPRHKITKRGQNVTFRCDPISEHNRLYWYRQTLGQGPEFLTYFQNEAQLEKSRLLSDRFSAERPKGSFSTLEIQRTEQGDSAMYLCASSLAGTSGKGEQYFGPGTRLTVT.

The sample holds a few counts of this clonotype. The CDR3 here is CASSQESGRGGETQYF. The CDR3 region has the DNA TGTGCCAGCAGCCAAGAAAGCGGGAGGGGCGGAGAGACCCAGTACTTC. The V gene is TRBV3-1, the J gene TRBJ2-5; 10 bases match TRBD2. The CDR3 consists of 16 residues. CDR1 LGHDT and CDR2 YNNKEL come from the germline V gene (reference sequence). The J segment lost 4 bases and the V segment lost 0 bases, leaving 5 bases of the junction unmatched.

The table lists this clonotype with a few counts. This chain uses TRBV5-1 with TRBJ2-6; TRBD1 is a possible D gene (6 bases). This CDR3 region has 18 residues. Germline CDR1 and CDR2: SGHRS and YFSETQ. The V end lost 0 bases, the J end lost 0 bases, and 13 bases lay between the germline ends. Here the CDR3 reads CASSLGPGVDSGANVLTF. The DNA for the CDR3 is TGCGCCAGCAGCTTGGGGCCAGGGGTTGACTCTGGGGCCAACGTCCTGACTTTC.

Turning to this clonotype: Given a much more abundant clone one base away, this may be a read error. The rearrangement joins TRBV5-1 to TRBJ2-7, with TRBD1 matching over 7 bases. Germline trimming cut 2 bases from V and 7 bases from J; bases unmatched to any gene: 15. Germline CDR1 SGHRS, CDR2 YFSETQ. The CDR3 length is 16 residues. DNA for the CDR3: TGCGCCAGCAGCTTTACTCAGGGGGTTTCAGGAAATGAGCAGTACTTC. This encodes CASSFTQGVSGNEQYF.

The V call is TRBV7-2, the J call TRBJ2-7; D uncertain. The germline CDR1 and CDR2 sequences are SGHTA and FQGNSA. Deletions cut 6 bases from V and 3 bases from J, with 15 bases between. The CDR3 is 14 amino acids. The CDR3 loop is CASSNPGAVYEQYF. The CDR3 nucleotides read TGTGCCAGCAGTAACCCCGGAGCAGTCTACGAGCAGTACTTC.

This clonotype has a single count. This chain connects TRBV6-1 to TRBJ2-1; 7 nucleotides agree with TRBD1. CDR1 is MNHNS and CDR2 is SASEGT in the germline V gene. The junction had 6 bases not matched to a gene; V was cut back by 4 bases and J by 9 bases. This CDR3 is 13 amino acids long. Here the CDR3 DNA reads TGTGCCAGCAGTGTAACAGGGGAAATTGAGCAGTTCTTC. This sequence encodes CASSVTGEIEQFF.

This clonotype was counted many times. The chain recombines TRBV5-1 with TRBJ2-3; 10 nucleotides agree with TRBD2. Germline CDR1 is SGHRS and CDR2 is YFSETQ. The CDR3 runs to 16 residues. V shed 2 bases and J 1 base; nucleotides not matched to a gene: 4. In nucleotides, the CDR3 is TGCGCCAGCAGCTTCGGACTAGCGGAGGGCACAGATACGCAGTATTTT. Encoded protein: CASSFGLAEGTDTQYF.

This clonotype has more than one count but fewer than ten. This chain joins TRBV30 and TRBJ2-1; D is unresolved. Trimming removed 0 bases from V and 10 bases from J, with 13 bases in between. This CDR3 has 13 amino acids. Germline assignment: CDR1 GTSNPN and CDR2 SVGIG (reference sequence). CDR3 DNA: TGTGCCTGGAGTGTAATCTTGGGTCCCGAGCAGTTCTTC. Translating it yields CAWSVILGPEQFF.

This clonotype was picked up a small number of times. For the CDR3, the DNA is TGTGCCAGCAGCTTGGGACCGACAGGGGATAGCAATCAGCCCCAGCATTTT. This gives the protein CASSLGPTGDSNQPQHF. The gene calls are TRBV5-5 and TRBJ1-5, with 8 positions matching TRBD1. Germline CDR1 and CDR2: SGHKS and YYEKEE (reference sequence). This CDR3 spans 17 amino acids. V trimming: 0 bases; J trimming: 0 bases; junction bases outside the gene matches: 5.

As concerns this clonotype: A much bigger clone sits one base away, suggesting this may be a read error. The chain couples TRBV3-1 to TRBJ2-1; D tentatively reads TRBD1 or TRBD2 (5 bases each). The CDR3 is 15 amino acids. V was clipped by 4 bases and J by 12 bases, with 22 bases between them. Germline CDR1 reads LGHDT; CDR2 reads YNNKEL (reference sequence). The CDR3 loop reads CASSPKTLTGRLQFF. The CDR3 DNA reads TGTGCCAGCAGCCCAAAAACCCTAACGGGGCGCCTGCAGTTCTTC.

This clonotype was detected many times. V gene TRBV2 combines with J gene TRBJ1-5; D gene ambiguous. Looked up from germline, CDR1 is SNHLY and CDR2 is FYNNEI. Trimming took off 8 bases at V and 4 bases at J, with 18 bases between the two ends. The CDR3 has 15 residues. The CDR3: CASSSQGGINQPQHF. CDR3 nucleotides: TGTGCCAGCTCCTCTCAAGGAGGGATAAATCAGCCCCAGCATTTT. Full variable domain (outside the CDR3, taken from reference TRBV2 and TRBJ1-5): EPEVTQTPSHQVTQMGQEVILRCVPISNHLYFYWYRQILGQKVEFLVSFYNNEISEKSEIFDDQFSVERPDGSNFTLKIRSTKLEDSAMYFCASSSQGGINQPQHFGDGTRLSIL.

This clonotype has a count of ten or more. The V call is TRBV29-1, the J call TRBJ2-7; D is tentatively TRBD1 or TRBD2 (5 bases each). This CDR3 has 13 residues. The ends were cut back, 5 bases at V and 2 bases at J, with 13 bases in the middle. Germline CDR1 reads SQVTM; CDR2 reads ANQGSEA. The CDR3 region has the DNA TGCAGCGTTAGAGGGCAGGGAACCTACGAGCAGTACTTC. Its protein product is CSVRGQGTYEQYF.

The rearrangement links TRBV11-1 to TRBJ2-4, with D possibly TRBD1 on 6 matching bases. Germline values: CDR1 SGHAT, CDR2 FQDESV (reference sequence). V was trimmed by 3 bases and J by 8 bases, leaving 11 bases between them. This CDR3 spans 13 amino acids. The CDR3 nucleotides are TGTGCCAGCAGCTTCATAAGGACAGACATTCAGTACTTC. This sequence encodes CASSFIRTDIQYF.

V gene TRBV20-1 combines with J gene TRBJ2-7, with TRBD2 matching 9 bases. The trim removed 0 bases at V and 0 bases at J, leaving 3 bases unmatched. CDR3 size: 15 residues. CDR1 is DFQATT, CDR2 SNEGSKA, per germline (reference sequence). The CDR3 DNA sequence: TGCAGTGCTAGAGAGACTAGCGGAAGCTCCTACGAGCAGTACTTC. Translation: CSARETSGSSYEQYF.

The V gene is TRBV6-2 or TRBV6-3, the J gene TRBJ1-1, with 7 bases lining up with TRBD1. After removal of 6 bases from V and 2 bases from J, the junction contained 9 bases not matched to a gene. Looked up from germline, CDR1 is MNHEY and CDR2 is SVGEGT. The CDR3 totals 15 residues. The chain's CDR3 is CASRGVQGGNTEAFF. The DNA of the CDR3 is TGTGCCAGCAGAGGGGTTCAGGGGGGAAACACTGAAGCTTTCTTT.

This clonotype was seen repeatedly, ten times or more. The chain uses TRBV6-5 and TRBJ2-5; 8 bases agree with TRBD2. Germline V gives CDR1 MNHEY, CDR2 SVGAGI. The CDR3 runs 14 residues. V was clipped by 2 bases and J by 4 bases; unmatched bases: 3. Written as DNA, the CDR3 is TGTGCCAGCAGTTACCTTAGCGGGACAGAGACCCAGTACTTC. It codes for CASSYLSGTETQYF.

This clonotype occurred many times. V and J are TRBV6-2 or TRBV6-3 and TRBJ2-1, with TRBD2 matching over 11 bases. The CDR3 extends over 18 amino acids. From germline, CDR1 is MNHEY and CDR2 SVGEGT. Trimming cost V 0 bases and J 4 bases; bases outside gene matches: 8. Here the CDR3 reads CASSYSLTSGTVYNEQFF. Written as DNA, the CDR3 is TGTGCCAGCAGTTACTCGCTGACTAGCGGGACCGTATACAATGAGCAGTTCTTC.

This clonotype appeared a few times. The rearrangement uses TRBV29-1 and TRBJ2-3; a weak D match, TRBD1 (5 bases). Germline CDR1 and CDR2: SQVTM and ANQGSEA. V lost 3 bases and J 2 bases, leaving 15 bases between the germline ends. CDR3 size: 15 residues. The CDR3 reads CSVDLAGRFTDTQYF. In DNA, the CDR3 is TGCAGCGTTGATCTGGCAGGGCGGTTCACAGATACGCAGTATTTT.